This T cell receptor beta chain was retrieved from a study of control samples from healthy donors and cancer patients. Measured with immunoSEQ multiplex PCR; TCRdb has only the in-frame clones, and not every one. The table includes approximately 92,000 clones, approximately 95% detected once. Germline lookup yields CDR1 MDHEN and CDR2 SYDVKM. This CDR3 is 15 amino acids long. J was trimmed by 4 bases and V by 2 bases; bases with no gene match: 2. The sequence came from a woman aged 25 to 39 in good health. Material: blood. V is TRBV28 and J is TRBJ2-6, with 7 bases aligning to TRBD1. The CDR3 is CASSLGTAGANVLTF. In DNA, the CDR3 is TGTGCCAGCAGTTTAGGGACAGCGGGGGCCAACGTCCTGACTTTC. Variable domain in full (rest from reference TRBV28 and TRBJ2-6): DVKVTQSSRYLVKRTGEKVFLECVQDMDHENMFWYRQDPGLGLRLIYFSYDVKMKEKGDIPEGYSVSREKKERFSLILESASTNQTSMYLCASSLGTAGANVLTFGAGSRLTVL.